These 13 T cell receptor beta chains originate from one sample sequenced in a study of T cell responses to AZD1222 COVID-19 vaccine. The repertoire was sequenced with immunoSEQ multiplex PCR; TCRdb's copy has only in-frame clones and lacks some. In the table there are under 150,000 clones, roughly 90% of which are singletons. Sequenced here: peripheral blood, sampled on day 0 of AZD1222 vaccination. The receptors originated from an adult in good health.

The chain combines TRBV4-2 with TRBJ1-5; TRBD1 agrees at 7 bases. The CDR3 contains 16 residues. Trimming took 1 base from V and 1 from J; bases not matched to a gene: 4. From germline, CDR1 is LGHNA and CDR2 YNFKEQ. The CDR3 sequence: CASSQGDSRSNQPQHF. The CDR3 nucleotides are TGTGCCAGCAGCCAAGGGGACAGTCGAAGCAATCAGCCCCAGCATTTT.

In this sample, this clone turned up once. The V and J genes are TRBV28 and TRBJ2-7; 9 positions match TRBD2. The CDR3 runs to 15 residues. Germline V gene lookup returns CDR1 MDHEN and CDR2 SYDVKM. J lost 2 bases, V lost 3 bases, and 5 bases had no gene match. CDR3 sequence: CASSLSAGGPYEQYF. The CDR3, as DNA: TGTGCCAGCAGTTTGTCAGCGGGGGGTCCCTACGAGCAGTACTTC.

CDR3 nucleotides: TGTGCCAGCAGCCCAGAACTTCAGAGGGCTGGAAACACCATATATTTT. It codes for CASSPELQRAGNTIYF. The V call is TRBV9, the J call TRBJ1-3; no clear D gene. CDR3 size: 16 residues. Between the trimmed V and J ends, which lost 4 bases and 2 bases, there was a span of 16 bases. CDR1 is SGDLS and CDR2 is YYNGEE in the germline V gene.

V and J are TRBV5-1 and TRBJ2-1, with TRBD1 identical over 7 bases. The CDR3 extends over 14 amino acids. Trimming took 2 bases from V and 2 from J; bases not matched to a gene: 1. CDR1 SGHRS and CDR2 YFSETQ come from the germline V gene. CDR3 sequence reads: CASSLDRAYNEQFF. The CDR3 coding sequence is TGCGCCAGCAGCTTAGACAGGGCCTACAATGAGCAGTTCTTC.

The CDR3 DNA follows: TGTGCCAGCAGCTCGGAGGGGACTGAAGCTTTCTTT. Translated: CASSSEGTEAFF. The chain uses TRBV7-9 and TRBJ1-1, with a possible D match to TRBD1 (5 bases). V was clipped by 4 bases and J by 5 bases, with 8 bases between them. The CDR3 loop spans 12 amino acids. Germline V gene lookup returns CDR1 SEHNR and CDR2 FQNEAQ (reference sequence). The variable domain in full, with the rest retrieved from reference TRBV7-9 and TRBJ1-1, is DTGVSQNPRHKITKRGQNVTFRCDPISEHNRLYWYRQTLGQGPEFLTYFQNEAQLEKSRLLSDRFSAERPKGSFSTLEIQRTEQGDSAMYLCASSSEGTEAFFGQGTRLTVV.

This chain joins TRBV9 and TRBJ1-6, with D tentatively TRBD1 (5 bases). This CDR3 has 13 amino acids. CDR1 SGDLS and CDR2 YYNGEE come from the germline V gene. V lost 0 bases to trimming and J lost 10 bases, with 8 bases between them. CDR3 region: CASSVAGGSPLHF. CDR3 nucleotide sequence: TGTGCCAGCAGCGTAGCGGGGGGGTCACCCCTCCACTTT.

V usage is TRBV2 and J usage is TRBJ1-2; TRBD1 matches at 8 bases. From germline, CDR1 is SNHLY and CDR2 FYNNEI. The CDR3 has 15 amino acids. The V segment lost 5 bases and the J segment 3 bases; nucleotides outside the gene matches: 8. CDR3 DNA sequence: TGTGCCAGCAGTTTGAATACAGGGGGGGACTATGGCTACACCTTC. As protein: CASSLNTGGDYGYTF. The whole variable domain, remainder taken from reference TRBV2 and TRBJ1-2, is EPEVTQTPSHQVTQMGQEVILRCVPISNHLYFYWYRQILGQKVEFLVSFYNNEISEKSEIFDDQFSVERPDGSNFTLKIRSTKLEDSAMYFCASSLNTGGDYGYTFGSGTRLTVV.

This clone was recorded once. V gene TRBV9 combines with J gene TRBJ2-2; 10 bases are shared with TRBD2. The V and J ends lost 3 bases and 6 bases, in that order; junction bases with no gene match: 2. CDR1 and CDR2 from the germline V gene are SGDLS and YYNGEE. CDR3 length: 14 amino acids. The CDR3 coding sequence is TGTGCCAGCAGCGAGACTAGCGGGTCCGGGGAGCTGTTTTTT. As protein: CASSETSGSGELFF.

The chain uses TRBV6-5 and TRBJ2-7, with D possibly being TRBD1 (6 bases). Germline CDR1 reads MNHEY; CDR2 reads SVGAGI. V dropped 6 bases and J dropped 2 bases, with 17 bases sitting between them. CDR3 size: 15 residues. The CDR3 sequence: CASSSYREQTYEQYF. Here the CDR3 DNA reads TGTGCCAGCAGCTCCTACAGGGAGCAAACCTACGAGCAGTACTTC.

The chain has TRBV27 and TRBJ2-7, with 9 positions matching TRBD1. In germline, CDR1 is MNHEY, CDR2 SMNVEV (reference sequence). The CDR3 runs to 13 residues. J was trimmed by 7 bases and V by 4 bases; bases with no gene match: 5. Here the CDR3 DNA reads TGTGCCAGCAGTTCCTCGGACAGGGGTGAGCAGTACTTC. Translated: CASSSSDRGEQYF.

This clone has only one observation. CDR3 residues: CASSQEKGREAEAFF. CDR3 coding DNA: TGTGCCAGCAGCCAAGAGAAAGGCAGGGAGGCTGAAGCTTTCTTT. The V and J genes are TRBV4-2 and TRBJ1-1; perhaps TRBD1 as D (5 bases). Germline V lookup: CDR1 LGHNA, CDR2 YNFKEQ. This CDR3 contains 15 residues. The V end was cut by 0 bases, the J end by 6 bases, with 14 bases between.

This clone was seen a few times. CDR3 in amino acids: CASKQGLANQPQHF. The CDR3 region has the DNA TGTGCCAGCAAACAGGGCCTAGCCAATCAGCCCCAGCATTTT. The V gene is TRBV2, the J gene TRBJ1-5; weak D call: TRBD1 (6 bases). Trimming removed 7 bases from V and 3 bases from J, with 13 bases in between. Germline V CDR1 and CDR2: SNHLY, FYNNEI. The CDR3 is 14 amino acids.

V is TRBV7-9 and J is TRBJ1-1, with 10 bases fitting TRBD1. With 5 bases clipped from V and 4 bases from J, the junction kept 7 bases outside the gene matches. The CDR3 contains 15 residues. CDR1 and CDR2 from the germline V gene are SEHNR and FQNEAQ (reference sequence). The CDR3 loop is CASSILTGGTTEAFF. The CDR3 nucleotides read TGTGCCAGCAGCATACTGACAGGGGGCACCACTGAAGCTTTCTTT.